These T cell receptor beta chains were read from a single sample in a study of blood T cells in healthy people across ages. TCRdb independently ran MiXCR on the 5' RACE reads; one entry per CDR3 protein. The table has hundreds of thousands of distinct CDR3 sequences, around 32% seen once. Sequenced material: blood. The receptor set was obtained from a woman aged 80 or over in good health. Each CDR3 is given with its conserved first and last residue. Each record gives: V gene, J gene, D gene, clone size, CDR3 DNA, CDR3 protein. The D gene is left open where the match is weak. Clone size is given for some rows only: seen once, a few or many times, or a class if the clone is expanded.

v_call: TRBV28; j_call: TRBJ2-6; d_call: NA; clone_size: many; cdr3_nt: TGTGCCAGCACCGGGAGCTCTGGGGCCAACGTCCTGACTTTC; cdr3_aa: CASTGSSGANVLTF
v_call: TRBV9; j_call: TRBJ2-7; d_call: NA; clone_size: many; cdr3_nt: TGTGCCAGCAGCGCCCGAGCGGGACAGCCCTACGAGCAGTACTTC; cdr3_aa: CASSARAGQPYEQYF
v_call: TRBV12-3/TRBV12-4; j_call: TRBJ1-5; d_call: TRBD1; clone_size: NA; cdr3_nt: TGTGCCAGCAGTTCCGGACAGGCCTATCAGCCCCAGCATTTT; cdr3_aa: CASSSGQAYQPQHF
v_call: TRBV29-1; j_call: TRBJ1-2; d_call: TRBD1; clone_size: many; cdr3_nt: TGCAGCGTTGGTGGGACAGGGGGAGGCTACACCTTC; cdr3_aa: CSVGGTGGGYTF
v_call: TRBV12-3/TRBV12-4; j_call: TRBJ2-1; d_call: NA; clone_size: many; cdr3_nt: TGTGCCAGCAGTTTATTAAACGATAAGTACAATGAGCAGTTCTTC; cdr3_aa: CASSLLNDKYNEQFF
v_call: TRBV4-1; j_call: TRBJ1-1; d_call: NA; clone_size: few; cdr3_nt: TGCGCCAGCAGCCAAGACGGTAACACCAAGAACACTGAAGCTTTCTTT; cdr3_aa: CASSQDGNTKNTEAFF
v_call: TRBV5-1; j_call: TRBJ2-3; d_call: NA; clone_size: few; cdr3_nt: TGCGCCAGCAGCTGGGGGGGCGGGTCAGATACGCAGTATTTT; cdr3_aa: CASSWGGGSDTQYF
v_call: TRBV24-1; j_call: TRBJ2-5; d_call: NA; clone_size: many; cdr3_nt: TGTGCCACCTGCAGAGGCCAAGAGACCCAGTACTTC; cdr3_aa: CATCRGQETQYF
v_call: TRBV7-2; j_call: TRBJ2-4; d_call: TRBD2; clone_size: many; cdr3_nt: TGTGCCAGCAGCTTATCGGCTAGCGGGGGGGCAGAAAACATTCAGTACTTC; cdr3_aa: CASSLSASGGAENIQYF
v_call: TRBV12-3/TRBV12-4; j_call: TRBJ2-6; d_call: TRBD1; clone_size: NA; cdr3_nt: TGTGCCAGCAGGCTCGGACAGGGGCAGGCTGGGGCCAACGTCCTGACTTTC; cdr3_aa: CASRLGQGQAGANVLTF
v_call: TRBV6-6; j_call: TRBJ1-5; d_call: NA; clone_size: NA; cdr3_nt: TGTGCCAGCAGTCCCACAGGGCCTATGGAGCCCCAGCATTTT; cdr3_aa: CASSPTGPMEPQHF
v_call: TRBV11-2; j_call: TRBJ2-2; d_call: NA; clone_size: few; cdr3_nt: TGTGCCAGCAGCTTTTCACCCGGGGAGCTGTTTTTT; cdr3_aa: CASSFSPGELFF
v_call: TRBV20-1; j_call: TRBJ2-1; d_call: NA; clone_size: few; cdr3_nt: TGCAGTGCTAGAAGGCGGAAATCGTCAAACTACAATGAGCAGTTCTTC; cdr3_aa: CSARRRKSSNYNEQFF
v_call: TRBV13; j_call: TRBJ2-1; d_call: TRBD2; clone_size: many; cdr3_nt: TGTGCCAGCAGCTCGGGACTAGCGGGGGGGAGATACAATGAGCAGTTCTTC; cdr3_aa: CASSSGLAGGRYNEQFF
v_call: TRBV6-2/TRBV6-3; j_call: TRBJ1-5; d_call: TRBD1; clone_size: many; cdr3_nt: TGTGCCAGCATCGACAGGGGTGGTCAGCCCCAGCATTTT; cdr3_aa: CASIDRGGQPQHF
v_call: TRBV18; j_call: TRBJ2-1; d_call: TRBD2; clone_size: many; cdr3_nt: TGTGCCAGCTCACCACAGCGGGGGGTTTACAATGAGCAGTTCTTC; cdr3_aa: CASSPQRGVYNEQFF
v_call: TRBV6-5; j_call: TRBJ1-5; d_call: NA; clone_size: NA; cdr3_nt: TGTGCCAGCAGTTTATCGTCCCCCAGGAGCTATAGCAATCAGCCCCAGCATTTT; cdr3_aa: CASSLSSPRSYSNQPQHF
v_call: TRBV9; j_call: TRBJ1-5; d_call: NA; clone_size: many; cdr3_nt: TGTGCCAGCAGCGTACGGGACAATCAGCCCCAGCATTTT; cdr3_aa: CASSVRDNQPQHF
v_call: TRBV20-1; j_call: TRBJ1-6; d_call: NA; clone_size: many; cdr3_nt: TGCAGTGCTACCTCTGGTCGGGGTTGGCTTCGCTCGGATAATTCACCCCTCCACTTT; cdr3_aa: CSATSGRGWLRSDNSPLHF
v_call: TRBV5-1; j_call: TRBJ2-1; d_call: NA; clone_size: many; cdr3_nt: TGCGCCAGCAGCTTTGACGGGGCAGTCGGGAATGAGCAGTTCTTC; cdr3_aa: CASSFDGAVGNEQFF
v_call: TRBV10-3; j_call: TRBJ2-3; d_call: NA; clone_size: NA; cdr3_nt: TGTGCCATCAGGGACCCTAAAGTCACAGATACGCAGTATTTT; cdr3_aa: CAIRDPKVTDTQYF
v_call: TRBV7-2; j_call: TRBJ2-3; d_call: NA; clone_size: NA; cdr3_nt: TGTGCCAGCAGCTCCTTTCTTAGCACAGATACGCAGTATTTT; cdr3_aa: CASSSFLSTDTQYF
v_call: TRBV7-2; j_call: TRBJ2-5; d_call: NA; clone_size: many; cdr3_nt: TGTGCCAGCAGTCAGCCGACAGAAGAGACCCAGTACTTC; cdr3_aa: CASSQPTEETQYF
v_call: TRBV6-4; j_call: TRBJ1-5; d_call: NA; clone_size: NA; cdr3_nt: TGTGCCAGCAGTGTCTTACGGATGAGAACCGCCAAGCCCCAGCATTTT; cdr3_aa: CASSVLRMRTAKPQHF
v_call: TRBV6-6; j_call: TRBJ2-1; d_call: NA; clone_size: many; cdr3_nt: TGTGCCAGCAGTTACGTTGGGGGTGCCATTGATGAGCAGTTCTTC; cdr3_aa: CASSYVGGAIDEQFF
v_call: TRBV12-3/TRBV12-4; j_call: TRBJ2-5; d_call: TRBD1; clone_size: many; cdr3_nt: TGTGCCAGCAGTTTATCAGACAGGGATGTCGAGACCCAGTACTTC; cdr3_aa: CASSLSDRDVETQYF
v_call: TRBV18; j_call: TRBJ2-7; d_call: TRBD1; clone_size: many; cdr3_nt: TGTGCCAGCTCACGAGAGACCACAGGGGTCGAGCAGTACTTC; cdr3_aa: CASSRETTGVEQYF
v_call: TRBV28; j_call: TRBJ2-7; d_call: NA; clone_size: many; cdr3_nt: TGTGCCACCACTCGACCCGGACAAAGCTTCTACGAGCAGTACTTC; cdr3_aa: CATTRPGQSFYEQYF
v_call: TRBV11-2; j_call: TRBJ2-5; d_call: NA; clone_size: NA; cdr3_nt: TGTGCCAGCAGCCCGCTGGGGCAGGAAGAGACCCAGTACTTC; cdr3_aa: CASSPLGQEETQYF
v_call: TRBV27; j_call: TRBJ2-1; d_call: TRBD2; clone_size: many; cdr3_nt: TGTGCCAGCAGAATCGGAAGGACTAGCGGGGTTAATGAGCAGTTCTTC; cdr3_aa: CASRIGRTSGVNEQFF
v_call: TRBV7-2; j_call: TRBJ2-7; d_call: TRBD1; clone_size: many; cdr3_nt: TGTGCCAGCAGCTTCCGGGACAGAGACTACGAGCAGTACTTC; cdr3_aa: CASSFRDRDYEQYF
v_call: TRBV9; j_call: TRBJ2-1; d_call: NA; clone_size: many; cdr3_nt: TGTGCCAGCAGCGTAGTGGCCGGTGAGCAGTTCTTC; cdr3_aa: CASSVVAGEQFF
v_call: TRBV25-1; j_call: TRBJ2-4; d_call: NA; clone_size: many; cdr3_nt: TGTGCCAGCAGTGAAGGTGAGGGGGGGAGAGACATTCAGTACTTC; cdr3_aa: CASSEGEGGRDIQYF
v_call: TRBV7-8; j_call: TRBJ1-5; d_call: TRBD1; clone_size: few; cdr3_nt: TGTGCCAGCAGCTCAGGGAACAGGGGACAGCCCCAGCATTTT; cdr3_aa: CASSSGNRGQPQHF
v_call: TRBV29-1; j_call: TRBJ1-5; d_call: NA; clone_size: many; cdr3_nt: TGCAGCGTTGAGTCACCGGAGCAGCCCCAGCATTTT; cdr3_aa: CSVESPEQPQHF
v_call: TRBV20-1; j_call: TRBJ2-7; d_call: NA; clone_size: many; cdr3_nt: TGCAGTGCCCCGAGAGGGTCCGCGCGCGAGCAGTACTTC; cdr3_aa: CSAPRGSAREQYF
v_call: TRBV29-1; j_call: TRBJ2-5; d_call: TRBD2; clone_size: many; cdr3_nt: TGCAGCGGGGCTCGGGGGGGTGAGGAGACCCAGTACTTC; cdr3_aa: CSGARGGEETQYF
v_call: TRBV12-3/TRBV12-4; j_call: TRBJ2-7; d_call: TRBD1; clone_size: NA; cdr3_nt: TGTGCCAGCAGTTTGGAGACAGGGCTCGAGCAGTACTTC; cdr3_aa: CASSLETGLEQYF
v_call: TRBV13; j_call: TRBJ1-1; d_call: NA; clone_size: NA; cdr3_nt: TGTGCCAGCAGCTTAGGGCCACGCCCTAACACTGAAGCTTTCTTT; cdr3_aa: CASSLGPRPNTEAFF
v_call: TRBV20-1; j_call: TRBJ1-2; d_call: NA; clone_size: NA; cdr3_nt: TGCAGTGGCCTGGGTTACAGCCTGGGTAATGGCTACACCTTC; cdr3_aa: CSGLGYSLGNGYTF
v_call: TRBV3-1; j_call: TRBJ2-7; d_call: NA; clone_size: many; cdr3_nt: TGTGCCAGCAGCCCTTTCGGGACGCGTCTTGAGCAGTACTTC; cdr3_aa: CASSPFGTRLEQYF
v_call: TRBV7-3; j_call: TRBJ2-2; d_call: NA; clone_size: NA; cdr3_nt: TGTGCCAGCAGCCCCCTTCAGGTTGGACCCACCGGGGAGCTGTTTTTT; cdr3_aa: CASSPLQVGPTGELFF
v_call: TRBV30; j_call: TRBJ1-6; d_call: NA; clone_size: many; cdr3_nt: TGTGCCTGGAGTCCTTTGCCGGAGGTCAATTCACCCCTCCACTTT; cdr3_aa: CAWSPLPEVNSPLHF
v_call: TRBV9; j_call: TRBJ2-4; d_call: NA; clone_size: few; cdr3_nt: TGTGCCAGCAGCGGACTAGGGGAGAACATTCAGTACTTC; cdr3_aa: CASSGLGENIQYF
v_call: TRBV20-1; j_call: TRBJ1-1; d_call: NA; clone_size: NA; cdr3_nt: TGCAGTGGTCGACCGGGTCAAGCAAAAGCTTTCTTT; cdr3_aa: CSGRPGQAKAFF
v_call: TRBV5-1; j_call: TRBJ2-7; d_call: TRBD1; clone_size: NA; cdr3_nt: TGCGCCAGCAGCTTCCTGACAGGGGACTCCTACGAGCAGTACTTC; cdr3_aa: CASSFLTGDSYEQYF
v_call: TRBV7-8; j_call: TRBJ2-2; d_call: NA; clone_size: NA; cdr3_nt: TGTGCCAGCAGCCCCCGGGGCCCACGCACCGGGGAGCTGTTTTTT; cdr3_aa: CASSPRGPRTGELFF
v_call: TRBV6-1; j_call: TRBJ2-7; d_call: NA; clone_size: many; cdr3_nt: TGTGCCAGTGTTGTTGAGGGGGAGAGCTCCTACGAGCAGTACTTC; cdr3_aa: CASVVEGESSYEQYF
v_call: TRBV29-1; j_call: TRBJ2-3; d_call: NA; clone_size: NA; cdr3_nt: TGCAGCGCCGCGGCTAGCCTAAGCACAGATACGCAGTATTTT; cdr3_aa: CSAAASLSTDTQYF
v_call: TRBV5-5; j_call: TRBJ1-5; d_call: TRBD1; clone_size: many; cdr3_nt: TGTGCCAGCAGCGGGGGCCCGGGACAGGGGGTTATCGGCAATCAGCCCCAGCATTTT; cdr3_aa: CASSGGPGQGVIGNQPQHF
v_call: TRBV6-5; j_call: TRBJ1-2; d_call: TRBD1; clone_size: few; cdr3_nt: TGTGCCAGCAGTCAACACGGGGGCGGGGGACAGCTTGGCTACACCTTC; cdr3_aa: CASSQHGGGGQLGYTF
v_call: TRBV5-1; j_call: TRBJ2-1; d_call: TRBD2; clone_size: many; cdr3_nt: TGCGCCAGCAGCTTAACTAGCGGGGGGGGGCGGTCCTACAATGAGCAGTTCTTC; cdr3_aa: CASSLTSGGGRSYNEQFF
v_call: TRBV6-1; j_call: TRBJ1-2; d_call: NA; clone_size: few; cdr3_nt: TGTGCCAGCAGTGAAGCGCAGGCCTACTACGGCTACACCTTC; cdr3_aa: CASSEAQAYYGYTF
v_call: TRBV4-1; j_call: TRBJ2-1; d_call: TRBD2; clone_size: few; cdr3_nt: TGCGCCAGCAGCCAAGATCAGTGGACTAGCGGGGCAGGGGAGCAGTTCTTC; cdr3_aa: CASSQDQWTSGAGEQFF
v_call: TRBV20-1; j_call: TRBJ2-3; d_call: NA; clone_size: NA; cdr3_nt: TGCAGTGCTAGGGACGCGGGACTCAGGGGAGATACGCAGTATTTT; cdr3_aa: CSARDAGLRGDTQYF
v_call: TRBV10-3; j_call: TRBJ2-1; d_call: NA; clone_size: many; cdr3_nt: TGTGCCATCAGTGGAGGGGGGGGCCCCGCAGGGGAGCAGTTCTTC; cdr3_aa: CAISGGGGPAGEQFF
v_call: TRBV20-1; j_call: TRBJ2-5; d_call: TRBD2; clone_size: NA; cdr3_nt: TGCAGTACTAGCCCCGTGACTAGCGGGGTAATCCTCGGGGAGCAGTACTTC; cdr3_aa: CSTSPVTSGVILGEQYF